These T cell receptor beta chains were read from a single sample in a study of OX40 agonist ivuxolimab in advanced cancers. Only in-frame clones appear in the TCRdb table, and some are missing; sequencing was by immunoSEQ multiplex PCR. The table lists approximately 80,000 clones, over 75% of them singletons. Sequences were derived from CD4+ or CD8+ T cells sorted from blood, sampled in a trial of the OX40 agonist ivuxolimab. These receptors came from an adult with an advanced solid tumor such as melanoma, head and neck, liver or kidney cancer. Both conserved end residues are trimmed from each CDR3.

>TRBV5-1
ASSLNPPGTANTEAF
>TRBV7-9
ASSLTTGRQETQY
>TRBV29-1
SVEGGGPTYNEQF
>TRBV2
ASSVRAGGVADTQY
>TRBV4-1
ASSQDADYRSYEQY
>TRBV5-6
ASSVQGGADTQY
>TRBV19
ASSTGTGAFYGYT
>TRBV4-2
ASSWSPTGNTEAF
>TRBV5-4
ASSLRLAGTTDTQY
>TRBV29-1
SVEWMGTDTQY
>TRBV6-5
ASKIDRNHEQY
>TRBV12-5
ASGLGGTNEKLF
>TRBV4-2
ASSRSGGAGETQY
>TRBV5-4
ASSAWGGAYEQY
>TRBV4-3
ASSMEEGRGAQDEQF
>TRBV11-2
ASSYGQGQPQH
>TRBV6-1
ASSDPGGRVYSDGELF
>TRBV7-7
ASSPTGELGAQY
>TRBV27
ASRQVSGGGGNTIY
>TRBV7-2
ASSLIHPNYGYT
>TRBV7-2
ASSPKIDRVNSPLH
>TRBV7-3
ASSPTATQGETQY
>TRBV9
ASSGGTFQDEQF
>TRBV6-5
ASSYSGGQGYT
>TRBV21-1
ASSKGQSEL
>TRBV30
AWSVMPRDREDSYEQY
>TRBV6-6
ASSYRNWGVSATQH
>TRBV7-8
ASSLRRYSNQPQH
>TRBV5-5
ASSLSSETQY
>TRBV6-1
ASIRDTEAF
>TRBV6-1
ASSAQQDSNQPQH
>TRBV28
ASKEASGGSDTQY
>TRBV7-9
ASSLAGQGAQPQH
>TRBV18
ASFSSNTGELF
>TRBV4-2
ASSQDGLSTQY
>TRBV2
ASGAGQGGSYEQY
>TRBV5-1
ASSLGGLDSYEQY